A selection of T cell receptor beta chains follows, all from one sample in a study of blood T cell repertoires in COVID-19. Sequencing was performed with immunoSEQ multiplex PCR; in TCRdb, only in-frame clones are kept and a portion is missing. The table has some 120,000 clones, around nine tenths seen once. The sequencing input was peripheral blood. These receptors originate from a man aged 55 to 70 with COVID-19, enrolled during active disease. Both conserved end residues are part of each CDR3. A D gene is named only where the DNA matches it firmly. Clone size, where shown, is once, few, many, or a class for clones that have expanded.

CDR3	DNA	D	size	V	J
CASSSGTRVTDTQYF	TGTGCCAGCAGTTCCGGGACTAGAGTCACAGATACGCAGTATTTT	TRBD2	once	TRBV27	TRBJ2-3
CASSELVENGANVLTF	TGTGCCAGCAGTGAGCTTGTTGAGAATGGGGCCAACGTCCTGACTTTC	.	once	TRBV25-1	TRBJ2-6
CASSLEPGQQDEQYF	TGCGCCAGCAGCTTGGAACCAGGGCAGCAGGACGAGCAGTACTTC	.	.	TRBV5-1	TRBJ2-7
CAWSERPQGEAFF	TGTGCCTGGAGTGAAAGACCCCAGGGGGAAGCTTTCTTT	.	.	TRBV30	TRBJ1-1
CASTDLGFDNSPLHF	TGTGCCAGTACCGATTTGGGCTTTGATAATTCACCCCTCCACTTT	.	.	TRBV19	TRBJ1-6
CASSQVTQAYGYTF	TGTGCCAGCAGCCAAGTAACCCAGGCCTATGGCTACACCTTC	.	.	TRBV4-2	TRBJ1-2
CASSYAFGQGTSYEQYF	TGTGCCAGCAGTTACGCCTTCGGACAGGGAACTTCCTACGAGCAGTACTTC	TRBD1	.	TRBV6-2/TRBV6-3	TRBJ2-7
CSASGEFQETQYF	TGCAGTGCTAGTGGGGAGTTCCAAGAGACCCAGTACTTC	.	.	TRBV20-1	TRBJ2-5
CASYSFGTVNTEAFF	TGTGCCAGTTATTCCTTCGGGACAGTGAACACTGAAGCTTTCTTT	TRBD1	.	TRBV6-5	TRBJ1-1
CASSHHPASLANYGYTF	TGTGCCAGCAGCCATCACCCCGCTTCTTTAGCTAACTATGGCTACACCTTC	.	once	TRBV7-6	TRBJ1-2
CASSQDLRGTDTQYF	TGTGCCAGCAGCCAAGACCTTCGAGGAACAGATACGCAGTATTTT	.	.	TRBV3-1/TRBV3-2	TRBJ2-3
CASTGGSQETQYF	TGTGCCAGCACGGGGGGATCTCAAGAGACCCAGTACTTC	TRBD2	.	TRBV12-3/TRBV12-4	TRBJ2-5
CASSGGGVSYEQYF	TGTGCCAGCAGTGGGGGAGGGGTGTCTTACGAGCAGTACTTC	TRBD2	.	TRBV9	TRBJ2-7
CASSFLAGEYQETQYF	TGTGCCAGCAGTTTCCTAGCGGGAGAGTACCAAGAGACCCAGTACTTC	TRBD2	.	TRBV28	TRBJ2-5